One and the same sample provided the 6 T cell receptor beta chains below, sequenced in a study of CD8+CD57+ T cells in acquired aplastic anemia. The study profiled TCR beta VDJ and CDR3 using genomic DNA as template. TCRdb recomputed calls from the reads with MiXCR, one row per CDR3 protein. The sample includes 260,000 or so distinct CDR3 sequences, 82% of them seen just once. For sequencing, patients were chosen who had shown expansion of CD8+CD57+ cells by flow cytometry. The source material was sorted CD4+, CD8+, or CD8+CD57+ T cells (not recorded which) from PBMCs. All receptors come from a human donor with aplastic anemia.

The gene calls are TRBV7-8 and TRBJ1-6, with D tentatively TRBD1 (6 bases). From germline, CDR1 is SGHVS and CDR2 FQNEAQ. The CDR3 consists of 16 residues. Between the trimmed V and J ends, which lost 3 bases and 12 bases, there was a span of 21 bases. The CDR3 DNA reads TGTGCCAGCAGCTTGGGGGGGGGCGGCTATACTCAACCCCTCCACTTT. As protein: CASSLGGGGYTQPLHF.

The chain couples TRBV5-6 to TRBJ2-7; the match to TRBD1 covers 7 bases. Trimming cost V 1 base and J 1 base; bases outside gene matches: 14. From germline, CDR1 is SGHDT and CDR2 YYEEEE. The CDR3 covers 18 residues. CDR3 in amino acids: CASSLHEDGTALSYEQYV. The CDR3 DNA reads TGTGCCAGCAGCTTGCATGAGGACGGGACAGCCCTTTCCTACGAGCAGTACGTC.

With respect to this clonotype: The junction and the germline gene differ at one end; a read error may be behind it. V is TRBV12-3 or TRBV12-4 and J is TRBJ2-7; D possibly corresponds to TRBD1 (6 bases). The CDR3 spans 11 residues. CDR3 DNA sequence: TGTGCCAGCAGTTGGGTCCACGCAGGGGACTTC. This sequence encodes CASSWVHAGDF.

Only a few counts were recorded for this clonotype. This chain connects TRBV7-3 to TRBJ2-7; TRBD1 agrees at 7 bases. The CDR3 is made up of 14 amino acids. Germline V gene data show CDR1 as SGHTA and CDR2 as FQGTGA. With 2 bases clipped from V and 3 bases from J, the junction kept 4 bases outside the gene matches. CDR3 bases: TGTGCCAGCAGCTTAGGGCAGGGGGACTACGAGCAGTACTTC. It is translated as CASSLGQGDYEQYF.

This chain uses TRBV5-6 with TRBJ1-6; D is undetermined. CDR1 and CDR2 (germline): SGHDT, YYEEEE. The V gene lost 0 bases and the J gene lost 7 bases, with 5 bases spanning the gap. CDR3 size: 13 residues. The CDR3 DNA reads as TGTGCCAGCAGCTTGGAGACGAATTCACCCCTCCACTTT. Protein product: CASSLETNSPLHF. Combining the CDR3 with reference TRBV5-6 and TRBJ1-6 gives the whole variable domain DAGVTQSPTHLIKTRGQQVTLRCSPKSGHDTVSWYQQALGQGPQFIFQYYEEEERQRGNFPDRFSGHQFPNYSSELNVNALLLGDSALYLCASSLETNSPLHFGNGTRLTVT.

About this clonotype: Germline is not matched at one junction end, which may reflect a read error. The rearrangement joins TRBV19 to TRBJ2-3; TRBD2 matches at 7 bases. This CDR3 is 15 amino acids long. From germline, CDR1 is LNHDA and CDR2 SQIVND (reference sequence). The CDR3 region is CASSPPGGPYNKQYF. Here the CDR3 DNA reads TGTGCCAGTAGCCCACCGGGAGGACCCTACAATAAGCAGTATTTC.